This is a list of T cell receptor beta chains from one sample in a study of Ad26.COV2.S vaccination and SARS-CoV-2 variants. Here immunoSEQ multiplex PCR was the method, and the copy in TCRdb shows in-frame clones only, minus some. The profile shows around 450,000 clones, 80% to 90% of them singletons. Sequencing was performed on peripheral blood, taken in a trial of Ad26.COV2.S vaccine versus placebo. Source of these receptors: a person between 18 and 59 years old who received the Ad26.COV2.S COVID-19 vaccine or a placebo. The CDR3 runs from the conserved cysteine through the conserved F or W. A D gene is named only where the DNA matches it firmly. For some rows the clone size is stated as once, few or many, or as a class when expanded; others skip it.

CASIRTSGLSYNEQFF	TGTGCCAGTATCAGGACTAGCGGCCTTTCCTACAATGAGCAGTTCTTC	.	TRBJ2-1	TRBV19	TRBD2
CASSYSGVHRRSPLHF	TGTGCCAGCAGTTACTCCGGGGTCCATAGACGTTCACCCCTCCACTTT	.	TRBJ1-6	TRBV6-5	.
CASSLGDTTSYNEQFF	TGTGCCAGCAGCTTAGGTGACACCACCTCCTACAATGAGCAGTTCTTC	.	TRBJ2-1	TRBV13	.
CASSPRGDKQETQYF	TGTGCCAGCAGCCCCCGTGGGGACAAGCAAGAGACCCAGTACTTC	.	TRBJ2-5	TRBV9	.
CSVSDSYGGEQYF	TGCAGCGTCTCCGACTCTTATGGAGGCGAGCAGTACTTC	.	TRBJ2-7	TRBV29-1	.
CASSPYPRERSEAFF	TGCGCCAGCAGCCCATACCCTAGAGAACGTAGTGAAGCTTTCTTT	.	TRBJ1-1	TRBV4-1	.
CASSLVDRRGPNTEAFF	TGTGCCAGCAGCTTGGTGGATCGTCGGGGTCCGAACACTGAAGCTTTCTTT	once	TRBJ1-1	TRBV5-8	.
CASSLRMSPLHF	TGTGCCAGCAGCCTAAGGATGTCGCCCCTCCACTTT	.	TRBJ1-6	TRBV7-8	.
CASSTKLAGATGELFF	TGTGCCAGCAGCACTAAACTAGCGGGAGCCACCGGGGAGCTGTTTTTT	.	TRBJ2-2	TRBV7-9	TRBD2
CASSFQRDQPQHF	TGTGCCAGTAGTTTTCAGAGGGATCAGCCCCAGCATTTT	.	TRBJ1-5	TRBV19	.
CSVVKQGTIYEQYF	TGCAGCGTTGTGAAACAGGGGACGATCTACGAGCAGTACTTC	.	TRBJ2-7	TRBV29-1	TRBD1
CASSTGTEINQPQHF	TGTGCCAGCAGCACCGGGACCGAGATCAATCAGCCCCAGCATTTT	few	TRBJ1-5	TRBV28	.
CASSAVLAGGMDTQYF	TGTGCCAGCAGTGCAGTACTAGCGGGGGGCATGGATACGCAGTATTTT	.	TRBJ2-3	TRBV2	TRBD2
CACRAGNTIYF	TGTGCCTGTAGAGCTGGAAACACCATATATTTT	.	TRBJ1-3	TRBV30	.
CASSRENSPLHF	TGTGCCAGCAGCCGGGAGAATTCACCCCTCCACTTT	.	TRBJ1-6	TRBV2	.